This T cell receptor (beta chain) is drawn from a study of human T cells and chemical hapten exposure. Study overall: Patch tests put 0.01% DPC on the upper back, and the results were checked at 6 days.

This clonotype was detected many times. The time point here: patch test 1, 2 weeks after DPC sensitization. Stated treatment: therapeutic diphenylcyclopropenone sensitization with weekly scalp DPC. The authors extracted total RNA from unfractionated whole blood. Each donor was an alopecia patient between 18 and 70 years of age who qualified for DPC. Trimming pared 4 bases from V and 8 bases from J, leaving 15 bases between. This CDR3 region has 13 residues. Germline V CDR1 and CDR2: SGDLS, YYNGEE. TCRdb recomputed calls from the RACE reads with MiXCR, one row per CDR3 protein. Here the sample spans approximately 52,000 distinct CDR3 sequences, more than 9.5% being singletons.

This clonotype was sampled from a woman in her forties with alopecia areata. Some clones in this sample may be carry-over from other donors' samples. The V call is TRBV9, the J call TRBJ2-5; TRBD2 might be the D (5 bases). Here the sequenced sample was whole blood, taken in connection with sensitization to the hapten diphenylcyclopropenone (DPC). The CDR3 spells CASSPRGQATQYF. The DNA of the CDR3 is TGTGCCAGCAGCCCCAGAGGGCAGGCAACCCAGTACTTC.